This TCR beta chain is from a study of blood T cell repertoires in COVID-19. In germline, CDR1 is SGHNT, CDR2 YYREEE (reference sequence). The CDR3 contains 14 residues. V was pared by 0 bases and J by 5 bases, with 9 bases between. This table comes from immunoSEQ multiplex PCR, and its TCRdb copy is limited to in-frame clones, with some not included. The sample carries fewer than 250,000 clones, about four fifths recorded once. The sequence was collected from a woman aged 40 to 50 who had recovered from COVID-19. Specimen: PBMCs or T cells enriched from blood (not recorded which). The V gene is TRBV5-4, the J gene TRBJ1-5, with no clear D. The CDR3 loop is CASSLDGADQPQHF. DNA of the CDR3: TGTGCCAGCAGCTTGGACGGAGCAGATCAGCCCCAGCATTTT.